This T cell receptor (beta chain) was profiled in a study of blood T cell repertoires in COVID-19. On this clone: Additional DNA sequences in this sample encode the identical CDR3.

Trimming cost V 8 bases and J 2 bases; bases outside gene matches: 5. This CDR3 is 13 amino acids long. Germline CDR1 and CDR2: LNHDA and SQIVND (reference sequence). Libraries were prepared by immunoSEQ multiplex PCR; TCRdb keeps only in-frame clonotypes and omits some of them. The repertoire has 400,000 to 450,000 clones, 89% of them found once; the top ten carry roughly 1.6%. Sequences were obtained from peripheral blood. The rearrangement links TRBV19 to TRBJ1-2; 7 nucleotides agree with TRBD1. This TCR was recovered from a woman aged 40 to 50 with COVID-19, enrolled during active disease. CDR3 DNA sequence: TGTGCCAGTTCGGACAGGAGCAACTATGGCTACACCTTC. This codes for CASSDRSNYGYTF.